The TCR beta chain under discussion was sequenced for a study of a mutant IDH1 vaccine in newly diagnosed glioma. Study overall: Most patients had radiochemotherapy with temozolomide before enrollment; others had one alone.

Per the germline V gene, CDR1 is MNHNY and CDR2 is SVGAGI (reference sequence). Trimming pared 7 bases from V and 6 bases from J, leaving 13 bases between. The CDR3 covers 14 residues. Time point given: baseline, week 1 (first vaccination visit). Treatment denoted: pre-vaccination baseline after standard-of-care therapy. Using immunoSEQ multiplex PCR, the repertoire was profiled, and TCRdb retains in-frame clones only, with some absent. The table includes around 92,000 clones, approximately 83% detected once. The V and J genes are TRBV6-6 and TRBJ1-6, with D possibly matching TRBD1 (6 bases). Sequenced material: PBMCs, taken from a glioma patient treated with radiotherapy, temozolomide or both. The sequence was obtained from a woman between 45 and 65 years old with glioma. CDR3 sequence reads: CASKRGGGNSPLHF. CDR3 DNA: TGTGCCAGCAAAAGAGGGGGTGGTAATTCACCCCTCCACTTT.